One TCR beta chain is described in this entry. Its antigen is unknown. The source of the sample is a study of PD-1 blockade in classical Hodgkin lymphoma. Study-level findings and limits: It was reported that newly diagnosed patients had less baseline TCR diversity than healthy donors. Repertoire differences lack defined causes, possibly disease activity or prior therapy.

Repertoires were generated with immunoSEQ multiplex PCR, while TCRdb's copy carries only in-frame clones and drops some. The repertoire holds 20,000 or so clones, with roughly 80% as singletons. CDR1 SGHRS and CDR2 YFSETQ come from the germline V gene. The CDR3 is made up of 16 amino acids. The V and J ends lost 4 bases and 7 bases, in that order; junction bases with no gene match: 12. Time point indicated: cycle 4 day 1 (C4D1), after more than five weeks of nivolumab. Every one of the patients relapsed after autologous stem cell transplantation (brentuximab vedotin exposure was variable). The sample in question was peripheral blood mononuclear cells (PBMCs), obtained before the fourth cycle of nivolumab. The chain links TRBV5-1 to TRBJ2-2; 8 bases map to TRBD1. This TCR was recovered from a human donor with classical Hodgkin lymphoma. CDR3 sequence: CASSERLGTGGGELFF. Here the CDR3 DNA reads TGCGCCAGCAGCGAGCGACTAGGGACAGGCGGCGGGGAGCTGTTTTTT.